Listed here is a single T cell receptor (beta chain). Its antigen remains unknown. The data are from a study of CD8 T cells in Susac syndrome. V gave up 3 bases and J gave up 9 bases; unmatched junction bases: 6. Germline lookup yields CDR1 MNHEY and CDR2 SMNVEV (reference sequence). CDR3 length: 14 residues. Points from the study as a whole: It was acknowledged by the study that relatively few individuals were included in its TCR sequencing and HLA analysis.

The authors reverse transcribed 0.5 to 1 ug RNA with random hexamers. Each CDR3 protein is one row after TCRdb ran MiXCR on the immunoSEQ multiplex PCR reads. The sample shows 170,000 or so distinct CDR3 sequences, approximately 95% of them seen only once. V is TRBV27 and J is TRBJ2-4, with 9 bases aligning to TRBD2. The sample was CD4+ T cells from PBMCs. The clonotype originates from a human donor with multiple sclerosis. CDR3 protein: CASSFASGELIQYF. CDR3 coding DNA: TGTGCCAGCAGTTTTGCTAGCGGGGAACTCATTCAGTACTTC.